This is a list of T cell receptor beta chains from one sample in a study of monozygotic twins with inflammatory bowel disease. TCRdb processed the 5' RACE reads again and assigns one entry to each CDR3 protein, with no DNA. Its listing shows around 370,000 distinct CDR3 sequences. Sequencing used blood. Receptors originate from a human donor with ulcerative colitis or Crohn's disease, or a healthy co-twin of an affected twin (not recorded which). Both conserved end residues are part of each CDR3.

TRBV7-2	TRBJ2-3	CASSRDYTSTDTQYF
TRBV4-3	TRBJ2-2	CASSQEKGGRDTGELFF
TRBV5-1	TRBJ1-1	CASSLGGGYTEAFF
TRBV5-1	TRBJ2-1	CASSWTSGGSYNEQFF
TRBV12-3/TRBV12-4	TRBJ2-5	CASSLSGRAHKTQYF
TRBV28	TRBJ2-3	CASCDRVRDTQYF
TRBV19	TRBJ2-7	CASRVSGTSDYEQYF
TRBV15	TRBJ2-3	CATSRDQGSTDTQYF
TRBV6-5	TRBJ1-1	CASSYFPSPHLNTEAFF
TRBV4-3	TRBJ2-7	CASSQTIIPYEQYF
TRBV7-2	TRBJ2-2	CASSLGLAGTGELFF
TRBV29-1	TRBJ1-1	CSATKVINTEAFF
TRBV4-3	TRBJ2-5	CASSLLPGQDKETQYF
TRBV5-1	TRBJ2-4	CASSAAGENIQYF
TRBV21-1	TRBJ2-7	CASSKMKREQYF
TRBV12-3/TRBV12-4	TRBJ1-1	CASNKNYRASETEAFF
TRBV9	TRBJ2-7	CASSREFRGSYEQYF
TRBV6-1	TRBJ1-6	CASRENSPLHF